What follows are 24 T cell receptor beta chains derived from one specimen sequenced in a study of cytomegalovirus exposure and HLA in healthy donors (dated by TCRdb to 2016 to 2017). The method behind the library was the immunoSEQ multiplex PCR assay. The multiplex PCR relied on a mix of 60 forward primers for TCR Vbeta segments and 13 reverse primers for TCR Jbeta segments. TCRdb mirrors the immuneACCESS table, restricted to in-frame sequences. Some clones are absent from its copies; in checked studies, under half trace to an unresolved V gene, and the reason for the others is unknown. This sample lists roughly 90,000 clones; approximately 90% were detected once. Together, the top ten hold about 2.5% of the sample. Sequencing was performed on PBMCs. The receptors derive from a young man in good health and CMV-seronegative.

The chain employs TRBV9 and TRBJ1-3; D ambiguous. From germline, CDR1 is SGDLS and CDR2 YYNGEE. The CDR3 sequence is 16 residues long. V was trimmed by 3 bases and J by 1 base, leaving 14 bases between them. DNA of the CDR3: TGTGCCAGCAGCGCTGGGCCTGCCAGGTCTGGAAACACCATATATTTT. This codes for CASSAGPARSGNTIYF.

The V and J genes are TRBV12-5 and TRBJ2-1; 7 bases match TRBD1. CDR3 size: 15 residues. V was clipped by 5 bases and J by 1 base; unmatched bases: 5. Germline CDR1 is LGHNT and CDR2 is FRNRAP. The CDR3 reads CASGEGQVSYNEQFF. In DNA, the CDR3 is TGTGCTAGTGGTGAAGGACAGGTTTCCTACAATGAGCAGTTCTTC.

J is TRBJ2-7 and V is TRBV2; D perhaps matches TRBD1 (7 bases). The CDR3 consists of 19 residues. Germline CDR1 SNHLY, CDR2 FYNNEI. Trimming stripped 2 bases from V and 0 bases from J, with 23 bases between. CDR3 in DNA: TGTGCCAGCAGTGAAAGGGGGCGGGGATGGCAGGGGAGCTCCTACGAGCAGTACTTC. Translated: CASSERGRGWQGSSYEQYF.

In DNA, the CDR3 is TGTGCCAGCAGCCCGGCCGGGACTAGCGGGAAGGACGAGCAGTACTTC. It translates to CASSPAGTSGKDEQYF. V usage is TRBV28 and J usage is TRBJ2-7; 13 bases align to TRBD2. Germline trimming cut 6 bases from V and 5 bases from J; bases unmatched to any gene: 10. CDR1 is MDHEN and CDR2 is SYDVKM in the germline V gene. The CDR3 is made up of 16 amino acids.

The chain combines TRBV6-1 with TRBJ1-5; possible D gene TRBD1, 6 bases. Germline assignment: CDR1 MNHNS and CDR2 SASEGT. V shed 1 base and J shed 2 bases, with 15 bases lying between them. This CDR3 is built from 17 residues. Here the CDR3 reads CASSEGTDFRGNQPQHF. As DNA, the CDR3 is TGTGCCAGCAGTGAAGGGACAGATTTCAGGGGCAATCAGCCCCAGCATTTT.

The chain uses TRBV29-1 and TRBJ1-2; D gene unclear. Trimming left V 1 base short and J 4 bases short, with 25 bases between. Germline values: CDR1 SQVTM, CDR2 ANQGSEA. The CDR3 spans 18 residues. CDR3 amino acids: CSVEGRQQGADGLYGYTF. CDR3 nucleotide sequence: TGCAGCGTTGAAGGGAGGCAGCAAGGTGCGGACGGCCTCTATGGCTACACCTTC.

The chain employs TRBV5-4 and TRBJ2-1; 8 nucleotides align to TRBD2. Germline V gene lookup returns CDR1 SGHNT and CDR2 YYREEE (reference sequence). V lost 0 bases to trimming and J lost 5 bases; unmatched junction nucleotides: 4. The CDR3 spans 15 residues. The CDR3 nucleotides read TGTGCCAGCAGCTTGGCGGGAGGGCCCAACAATGAGCAGTTCTTC. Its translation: CASSLAGGPNNEQFF.

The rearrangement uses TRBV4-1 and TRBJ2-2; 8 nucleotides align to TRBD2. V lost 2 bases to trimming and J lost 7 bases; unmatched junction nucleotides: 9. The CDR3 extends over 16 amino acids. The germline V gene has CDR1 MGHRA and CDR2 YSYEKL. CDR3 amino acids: CASSQLGTRKGGELFF. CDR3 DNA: TGCGCCAGCAGCCAATTGGGGACTAGGAAGGGCGGGGAGCTGTTTTTT.

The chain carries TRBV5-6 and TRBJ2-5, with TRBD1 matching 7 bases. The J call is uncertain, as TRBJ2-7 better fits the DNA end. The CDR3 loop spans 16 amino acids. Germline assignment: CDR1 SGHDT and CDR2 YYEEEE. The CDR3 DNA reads TGTGCCAGCAGCTTGGGAGGGGGCCTCGAAGCCTACGAGCAGTACTTC. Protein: CASSLGGGLEAYEQYF.

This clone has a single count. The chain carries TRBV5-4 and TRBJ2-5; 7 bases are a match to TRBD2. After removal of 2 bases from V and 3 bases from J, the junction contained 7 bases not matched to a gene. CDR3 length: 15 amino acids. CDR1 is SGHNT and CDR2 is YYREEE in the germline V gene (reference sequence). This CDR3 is CASSFSLGGEETQYF. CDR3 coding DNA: TGTGCCAGCAGCTTCAGCCTGGGGGGGGAAGAGACCCAGTACTTC.

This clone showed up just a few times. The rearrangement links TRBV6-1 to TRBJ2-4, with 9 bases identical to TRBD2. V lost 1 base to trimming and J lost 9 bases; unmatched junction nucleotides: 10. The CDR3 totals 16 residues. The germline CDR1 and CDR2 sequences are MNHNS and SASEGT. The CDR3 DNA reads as TGTGCCAGCAGTGAAGAGGAAGGTAGCGGGAGTGGCATTCAGTACTTC. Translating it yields CASSEEEGSGSGIQYF.

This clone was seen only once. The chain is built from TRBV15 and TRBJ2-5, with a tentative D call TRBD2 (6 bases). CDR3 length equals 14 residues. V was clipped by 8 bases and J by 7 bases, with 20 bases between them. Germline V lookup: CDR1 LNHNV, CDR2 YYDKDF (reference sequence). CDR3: CATRGGQAGGTQYF. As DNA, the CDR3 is TGTGCCACCCGCGGAGGTCAGGCCGGGGGGACCCAGTACTTC.

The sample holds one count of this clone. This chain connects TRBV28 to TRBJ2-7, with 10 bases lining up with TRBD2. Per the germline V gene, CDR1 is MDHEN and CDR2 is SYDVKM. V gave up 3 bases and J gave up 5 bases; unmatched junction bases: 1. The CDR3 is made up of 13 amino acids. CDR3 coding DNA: TGTGCCAGCAGTTTGGGGACTAGCGACGAGCAGTACTTC. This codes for CASSLGTSDEQYF.

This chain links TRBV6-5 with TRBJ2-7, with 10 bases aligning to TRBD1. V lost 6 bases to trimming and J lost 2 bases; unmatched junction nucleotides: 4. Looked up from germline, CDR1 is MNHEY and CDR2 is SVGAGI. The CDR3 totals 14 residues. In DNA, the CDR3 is TGTGCCAGCAGACCGGGACAGGGGACCTACGAGCAGTACTTC. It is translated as CASRPGQGTYEQYF.

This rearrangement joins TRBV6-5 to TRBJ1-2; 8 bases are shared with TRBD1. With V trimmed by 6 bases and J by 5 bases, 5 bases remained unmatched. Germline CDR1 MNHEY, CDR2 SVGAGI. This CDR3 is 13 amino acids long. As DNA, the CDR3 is TGTGCCAGCAGCCCAGGGGGCTGGTATGGCTACACCTTC. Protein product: CASSPGGWYGYTF.

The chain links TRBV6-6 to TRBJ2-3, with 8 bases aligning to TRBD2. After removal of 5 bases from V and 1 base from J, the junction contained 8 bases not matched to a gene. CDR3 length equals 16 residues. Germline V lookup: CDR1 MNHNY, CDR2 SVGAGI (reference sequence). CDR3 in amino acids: CASSRTSGLGTDTQYF. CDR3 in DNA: TGTGCCAGCAGTCGAACTAGCGGCCTGGGCACAGATACGCAGTATTTT.

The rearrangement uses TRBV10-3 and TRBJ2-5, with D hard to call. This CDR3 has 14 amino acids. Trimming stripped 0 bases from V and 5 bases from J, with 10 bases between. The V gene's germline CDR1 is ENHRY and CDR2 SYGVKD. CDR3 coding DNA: TGTGCCATCAGTGAGTCGAATAAGAGGGAGACCCAGTACTTC. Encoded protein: CAISESNKRETQYF.

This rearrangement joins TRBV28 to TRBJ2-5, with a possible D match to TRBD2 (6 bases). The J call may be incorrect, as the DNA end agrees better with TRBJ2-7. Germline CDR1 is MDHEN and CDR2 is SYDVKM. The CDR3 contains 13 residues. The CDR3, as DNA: TGTGCCAGCACCTTCGGCGGGGTGGGCGAGCAGTACTTC. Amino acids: CASTFGGVGEQYF.

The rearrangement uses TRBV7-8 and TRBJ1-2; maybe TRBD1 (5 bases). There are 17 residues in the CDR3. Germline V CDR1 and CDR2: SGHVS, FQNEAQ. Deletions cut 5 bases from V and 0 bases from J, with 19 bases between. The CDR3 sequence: CASSPGYGKPANYGYTF. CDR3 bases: TGTGCCAGCAGCCCAGGGTATGGGAAACCAGCTAACTATGGCTACACCTTC. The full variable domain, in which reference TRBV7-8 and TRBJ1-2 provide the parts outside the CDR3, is GAGVSQSPRYKVAKRGQDVALRCDPISGHVSLFWYQQALGQGPEFLTYFQNEAQLDKSGLPSDRFFAERPEGSVSTLKIQRTQQEDSAVYLCASSPGYGKPANYGYTFGSGTRLTVV.

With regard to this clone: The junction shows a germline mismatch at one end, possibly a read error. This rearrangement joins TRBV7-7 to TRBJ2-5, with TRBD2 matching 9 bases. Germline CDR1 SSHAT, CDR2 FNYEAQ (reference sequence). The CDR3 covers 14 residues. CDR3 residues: CASSTREGQETQYF. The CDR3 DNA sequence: TGTGCTAGCAGTACGCGGGAGGGCCAAGAGACCCAGTACTTC.

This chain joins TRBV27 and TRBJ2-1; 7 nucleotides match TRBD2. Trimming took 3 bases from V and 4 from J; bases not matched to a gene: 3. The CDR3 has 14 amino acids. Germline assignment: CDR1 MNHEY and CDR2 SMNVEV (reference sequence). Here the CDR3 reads CASSLRETYNEQFF. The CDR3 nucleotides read TGTGCCAGCAGTTTGCGGGAGACTTACAATGAGCAGTTCTTC.

Here the CDR3 reads CASSPTGSTEAFF. The CDR3 nucleotides read TGTGCCAGCAGCCCTACAGGGAGCACTGAAGCTTTCTTT. This chain links TRBV9 with TRBJ1-1, with TRBD1 as a possible D gene (6 bases). With 4 bases removed from V and 4 bases from J, the gap between germline ends came to 11 bases. Germline V CDR1 and CDR2: SGDLS, YYNGEE. CDR3 length: 13 amino acids.

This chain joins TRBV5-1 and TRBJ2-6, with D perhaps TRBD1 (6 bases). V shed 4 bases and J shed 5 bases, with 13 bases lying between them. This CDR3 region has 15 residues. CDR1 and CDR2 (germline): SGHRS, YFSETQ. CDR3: CASSGRTERANVLTF. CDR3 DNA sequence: TGCGCCAGCAGCGGACGGACAGAGAGGGCCAACGTCCTGACTTTC. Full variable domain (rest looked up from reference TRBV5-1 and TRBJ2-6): KAGVTQTPRYLIKTRGQQVTLSCSPISGHRSVSWYQQTPGQGLQFLFEYFSETQRNKGNFPGRFSGRQFSNSRSEMNVSTLELGDSALYLCASSGRTERANVLTFGAGSRLTVL.

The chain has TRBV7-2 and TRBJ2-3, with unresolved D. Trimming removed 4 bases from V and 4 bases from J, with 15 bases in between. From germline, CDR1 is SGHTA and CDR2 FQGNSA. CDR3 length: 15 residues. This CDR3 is CASSSLLRRPDTQYF. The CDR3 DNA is TGTGCCAGCAGCTCGCTACTCCGCAGGCCAGATACGCAGTATTTT.